One sample yielded the 10 T cell receptor beta chains listed below, sequenced in a study of T-cell memory formation after mild COVID-19. From the 5' RACE reads, TCRdb called clonotypes with MiXCR, one entry per CDR3 protein. The data hold over 150,000 distinct CDR3 sequences, with about 22% observed a single time. Source material: PBMCs or a T cell subset sorted from them (not recorded which). These receptors all stem from an adult woman who had mild COVID-19 (a few samples of this study predate the infection). Cell type and time point are not known.

This clonotype was seen only a few times. The J gene is TRBJ2-3, the V gene TRBV6-2 or TRBV6-3; D unresolved. V shed 7 bases and J shed 7 bases, with 18 bases lying between them. Germline CDR1 is MNHEY and CDR2 is SVGEGT. The CDR3 has 14 residues. CDR3 sequence reads: CASKSPQMWNTQYF. DNA of the CDR3: TGTGCCAGCAAGTCCCCTCAAATGTGGAATACGCAGTATTTT.

The CDR3 sequence: CASSLKNSAPWAEAFF. CDR3 DNA: TGCGCCAGCAGCCTCAAAAACAGTGCTCCTTGGGCTGAAGCTTTCTTT. This chain uses TRBV4-1 with TRBJ1-1; D gene unclear. CDR1 and CDR2 from the germline V gene are MGHRA and YSYEKL. The CDR3 is 16 residues long. V lost 4 bases, J lost 6 bases, and 21 bases lay in between.

The rearrangement links TRBV19 to TRBJ1-5; D not resolved. The length of the CDR3 is 14 residues. The germline CDR1 and CDR2 sequences are LNHDA and SQIVND (reference sequence). Trimming left V 5 bases short and J 5 bases short, with 13 bases between. The chain's CDR3 is CASSSPLGDQPQHF. DNA of the CDR3: TGTGCCAGTAGTTCCCCCCTCGGCGATCAGCCCCAGCATTTT.

The V call is TRBV7-9, the J call TRBJ1-1, with TRBD1 as a possible D gene (5 bases). Germline V CDR1 and CDR2: SEHNR, FQNEAQ (reference sequence). Between the trimmed V and J ends, which lost 5 bases and 5 bases, there was a span of 15 bases. This CDR3 spans 14 amino acids. CDR3 coding DNA: TGTGCCAGCAGCCCGCCGGACAACCCTACTGAAGCTTTCTTT. Its translation: CASSPPDNPTEAFF.

The V and J genes are TRBV29-1 and TRBJ2-1; maybe TRBD1 (7 bases). The ends were cut back, 6 bases at V and 6 bases at J, with 18 bases in the middle. The CDR3 has 14 residues. Germline-derived CDR1 and CDR2 are SQVTM and ANQGSEA. In DNA, the CDR3 is TGCAGCGTGGAGATTCTTCAGGGGGGCAATGAGCAGTTCTTC. This codes for CSVEILQGGNEQFF.

This clonotype showed up many times. The chain has TRBV6-1 and TRBJ1-1; D is unresolved. CDR3 size: 13 residues. The V gene lost 2 bases and the J gene lost 2 bases, with 6 bases spanning the gap. The germline gives CDR1 MNHNS, CDR2 SASEGT. The CDR3 nucleotides read TGTGCCAGCAGTGAACGTGGAAACACTGAAGCTTTCTTT. Encoded protein: CASSERGNTEAFF.

The chain uses TRBV24-1 and TRBJ2-1, with D possibly being TRBD1 (5 bases). CDR1 is KGHDR, CDR2 SFDVKD, per germline. The length of the CDR3 is 14 residues. V was pared by 4 bases and J by 2 bases, with 8 bases between. The CDR3 DNA is TGTGCCACCAGTGACCTGGACACCTACAATGAGCAGTTCTTC. Its translation: CATSDLDTYNEQFF.

This clonotype was detected a few times. The V and J genes are TRBV5-1 and TRBJ2-1, with TRBD2 matching 12 bases. CDR1 SGHRS and CDR2 YFSETQ come from the germline V gene. The CDR3 runs 16 residues. V lost 4 bases, J lost 8 bases, and 10 bases stayed unmatched. In DNA form, the CDR3 reads TGCGCCAGCAGCATACATCTAGCGGGAGGGCCTGATGAGCAGTTCTTC. Residues: CASSIHLAGGPDEQFF.

The chain combines TRBV7-9 with TRBJ2-1, with 8 bases aligning to TRBD2. In germline, CDR1 is SEHNR, CDR2 FQNEAQ (reference sequence). The CDR3 contains 19 residues. The V and J ends lost 2 bases and 6 bases, in that order; junction bases with no gene match: 18. CDR3 region: CASSLSGAGGYHGVNEQFF. Here the CDR3 DNA reads TGTGCCAGCAGCTTAAGCGGGGCGGGAGGATACCACGGGGTCAATGAGCAGTTCTTC.

J is TRBJ2-3 and V is TRBV4-3; possibly TRBD2 for D (5 bases). V lost 0 bases and J 1 base, leaving 20 bases between the germline ends. The V gene's germline CDR1 is LGHNA and CDR2 YSLEER. CDR3 size: 19 residues. In DNA, the CDR3 is TGCGCCAGCAGCCAAGATCTATCATACGAGCGAGGGCGCACAGATACGCAGTATTTT. This sequence encodes CASSQDLSYERGRTDTQYF.